One sample yielded the 5 T cell receptor beta chains listed below, sequenced in a study of circulating and synovial CD4+ cells in juvenile arthritis. TCRdb keeps only in-frame clones here, not all; method: immunoSEQ multiplex PCR. The table lists tens of thousands of clones, about 95% of them singletons, with 0.15% to 0.2% in the top ten. Sequenced input: CD4+ T cells from blood. The receptor source for this set is a human donor with juvenile idiopathic arthritis.

This clone was seen just once. The CDR3 spells CASSLGRTDYEQYF. The CDR3 nucleotides read TGTGCCAGCAGCTTAGGGCGGACTGACTACGAGCAGTACTTC. This sequence joins TRBV11-2 and TRBJ2-7; perhaps TRBD2 as D (5 bases). The CDR3 extends over 14 amino acids. Trimming took off 1 base at V and 3 bases at J, with 10 bases between the two ends. Germline V gives CDR1 SGHAT, CDR2 FQNNGV.

The CDR3 DNA reads as TGCGCCAGCAGCCAATGGAGCGGGAGCGCAGATACGCAGTATTTT. Protein sequence: CASSQWSGSADTQYF. This rearrangement joins TRBV4-3 to TRBJ2-3; 8 bases align to TRBD2. The CDR3 runs to 15 residues. Germline loops: CDR1 LGHNA, CDR2 YSLEER. With V trimmed by 2 bases and J by 4 bases, 5 bases remained unmatched.

V gene TRBV25-1 combines with J gene TRBJ2-7, with TRBD2 matching 12 bases. Germline CDR1 reads MGHDK; CDR2 reads SYGVNS. The CDR3 is 14 residues long. Trimming removed 4 bases from V and 6 bases from J; junction bases left unmatched: 4. As DNA, the CDR3 is TGTGCCAGCAGTGGACTAGCGGGAGTGGGCGAGCAGTACTTC. It codes for CASSGLAGVGEQYF.

V is TRBV4-2 and J is TRBJ2-5; 12 bases map to TRBD2. Germline CDR1 reads LGHNA; CDR2 reads YNFKEQ. Germline trimming cut 1 base from V and 4 bases from J; bases unmatched to any gene: 7. This CDR3 has 17 amino acids. In DNA form, the CDR3 reads TGTGCCAGCAGCCAAGCCCTCTCTAGCGGGAGGGGAGAGACCCAGTACTTC. The encoded protein is CASSQALSSGRGETQYF.

This clone was detected only once. This chain joins TRBV20-1 and TRBJ2-7; possible D gene TRBD1, 5 bases. CDR1 and CDR2 from the germline V gene are DFQATT and SNEGSKA (reference sequence). The CDR3 has 11 residues. V lost 7 bases, J lost 3 bases, and 10 bases lay in between. Here the CDR3 reads CSVLQDYEQYF. CDR3 DNA: TGCAGTGTCTTACAGGACTACGAGCAGTACTTC.